Sequencing of this T cell receptor beta chain was carried out in a study of blood T cell repertoires in COVID-19. Source study methods: Quantification of nucleated cells was approximated via reference gene primer amplification. TCRdb's copy holds only in-frame clones and misses some; the assay was immunoSEQ multiplex PCR. That table gives V, J and clone size, and the DNA gave D and trimming. The repertoire includes 50,000 to 65,000 clones, 80% to 90% of them detected once, and roughly 6.8% sits in the top ten. The CDR3 consists of 16 residues. CDR1 is KGHSH, CDR2 LQKENI, per germline. V gave up 6 bases and J gave up 7 bases; unmatched junction bases: 12.

The sample consisted of peripheral blood. The sequence derives from a human donor in a cohort sampled during active COVID-19. V and J are TRBV18 and TRBJ2-2; 9 bases are a match to TRBD1. The CDR3 loop is CASSPVTGGVNGELFF. In nucleotides, the CDR3 is TGTGCCAGCTCGCCTGTTACAGGGGGCGTGAACGGGGAGCTGTTTTTT. Using reference TRBV18 and TRBJ2-2 for the parts outside the CDR3, the full variable domain is NAGVMQNPRHLVRRRGQEARLRCSPMKGHSHVYWYRQLPEEGLKFMVYLQKENIIDESGMPKERFSAEFPKEGPSILRIQQVVRGDSAAYFCASSPVTGGVNGELFFGEGSRLTVL.